These 5 T cell receptor beta chains originate from one sample sequenced in a study of T cell responses to AZD1222 COVID-19 vaccine. Using immunoSEQ multiplex PCR, the repertoire was profiled, and TCRdb retains in-frame clones only, with some absent. The table records tens of thousands of clones, around 92% of them present only once. The material was peripheral blood, obtained on day 0 of AZD1222 vaccination. All receptors come from an adult in good health.

The chain employs TRBV7-8 and TRBJ1-5; tentative D call: TRBD1 (6 bases). Germline V CDR1 and CDR2: SGHVS, FQNEAQ. This CDR3 has 15 amino acids. Trimming took 2 bases from V and 6 from J, leaving 14 bases between them. CDR3 sequence reads: CASSLSTGLSQPQHF. CDR3 DNA: TGTGCCAGCAGCTTATCTACAGGGTTATCTCAGCCCCAGCATTTT.

This clone was seen a handful of times. The rearrangement links TRBV27 to TRBJ1-1, with D perhaps TRBD1 (6 bases). This CDR3 has 14 amino acids. Trimming cost V 5 bases and J 4 bases, with 14 bases left between them. Germline loops: CDR1 MNHEY, CDR2 SMNVEV (reference sequence). CDR3 nucleotides: TGTGCCAGCAGTCGGGGGGGGCCTAGCACTGAAGCTTTCTTT. Amino acid sequence: CASSRGGPSTEAFF.

The V and J genes are TRBV2 and TRBJ1-6, with TRBD1 matching 8 bases. V lost 6 bases to trimming and J lost 11 bases; unmatched junction nucleotides: 6. The length of the CDR3 is 13 residues. The germline V gene encodes CDR1 SNHLY and CDR2 FYNNEI. The CDR3 nucleotides read TGTGCCAGCAGATTACAGGGGGTCGCACCCCTCCACTTT. Translating it yields CASRLQGVAPLHF.

V and J are TRBV7-2 and TRBJ2-5; D is unclear. Germline CDR1 SGHTA, CDR2 FQGNSA. The CDR3 sequence is 16 residues long. Trimming left V 2 bases short and J 1 base short, with 14 bases between. The CDR3 DNA is TGTGCCAGCAGCTTAAAGAAGCGCCCTCTCCAAGAGACCCAGTACTTC. This sequence encodes CASSLKKRPLQETQYF.

V and J are TRBV30 and TRBJ1-6, with a possible D match to TRBD1 (5 bases). The length of the CDR3 is 16 residues. V gave up 4 bases and J gave up 8 bases, with 21 bases separating them. Germline CDR1 is GTSNPN and CDR2 is SVGIG (reference sequence). CDR3 nucleotides: TGTGCCTGGACGGGACGGAGAGGAATTCTTGATTCACCCCTCCACTTT. This sequence encodes CAWTGRRGILDSPLHF.